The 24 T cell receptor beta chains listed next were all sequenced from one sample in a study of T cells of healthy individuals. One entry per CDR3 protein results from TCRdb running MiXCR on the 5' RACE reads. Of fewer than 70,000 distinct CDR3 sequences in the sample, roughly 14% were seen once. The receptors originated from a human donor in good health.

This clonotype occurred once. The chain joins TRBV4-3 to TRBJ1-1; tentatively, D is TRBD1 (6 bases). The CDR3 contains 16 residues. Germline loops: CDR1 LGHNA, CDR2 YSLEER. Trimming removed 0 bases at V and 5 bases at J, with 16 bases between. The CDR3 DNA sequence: TGCGCCAGCAGCCAAGATGAGGCCGGGAGGGGGACTGAAGCTTTCTTT. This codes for CASSQDEAGRGTEAFF.

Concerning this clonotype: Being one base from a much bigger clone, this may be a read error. CDR3 residues: CASSYSSSGAKTQYF. The CDR3 nucleotides are TGTGCCAGCAGTTACTCGAGTAGCGGGGCCAAGACCCAGTACTTC. This chain joins TRBV6-2 or TRBV6-3 and TRBJ2-5, with 8 bases that match TRBD2. With 0 bases clipped from V and 6 bases from J, the junction kept 6 bases outside the gene matches. Per the germline V gene, CDR1 is MNHEY and CDR2 is SVGEGT. The CDR3 length is 15 residues.

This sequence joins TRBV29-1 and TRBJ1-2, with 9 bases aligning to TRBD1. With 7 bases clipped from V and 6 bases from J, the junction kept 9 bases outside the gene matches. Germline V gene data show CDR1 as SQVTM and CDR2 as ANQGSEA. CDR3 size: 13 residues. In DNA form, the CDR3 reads TGCAGCGGGGGACAGGGTGTTAGAGATGGCTACACCTTC. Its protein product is CSGGQGVRDGYTF.

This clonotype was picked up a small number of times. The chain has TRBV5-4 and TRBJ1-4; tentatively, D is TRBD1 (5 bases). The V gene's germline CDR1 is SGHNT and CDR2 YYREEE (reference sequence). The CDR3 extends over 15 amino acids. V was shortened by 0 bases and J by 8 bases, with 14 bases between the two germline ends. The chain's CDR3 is CASSLASVGDEKLFF. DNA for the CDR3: TGTGCCAGCAGCTTGGCCAGCGTGGGGGACGAAAAACTGTTTTTT.

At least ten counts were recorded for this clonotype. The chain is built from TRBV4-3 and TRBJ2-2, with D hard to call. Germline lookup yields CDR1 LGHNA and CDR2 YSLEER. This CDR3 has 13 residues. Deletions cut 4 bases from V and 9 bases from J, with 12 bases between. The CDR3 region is CASSPENPRELFF. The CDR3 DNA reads TGCGCCAGCAGCCCCGAGAATCCTCGGGAGCTGTTTTTT.

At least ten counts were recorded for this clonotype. The CDR3 nucleotides are TGCGCCAGCAGTGAGTTTACGGGAGATACGCAGTATTTT. This gives the protein CASSEFTGDTQYF. The genes are TRBV10-1 and TRBJ2-3; D not certain. The CDR3 runs to 13 residues. V was trimmed by 1 base and J by 5 bases, leaving 7 bases between them. In germline, CDR1 is WNHNN, CDR2 SYGVQD (reference sequence).

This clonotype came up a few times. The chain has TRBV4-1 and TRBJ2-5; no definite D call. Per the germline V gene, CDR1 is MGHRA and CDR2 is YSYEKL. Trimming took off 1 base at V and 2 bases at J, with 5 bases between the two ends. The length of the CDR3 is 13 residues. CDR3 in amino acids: CASSQVGQETQYF. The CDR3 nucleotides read TGCGCCAGCAGCCAAGTAGGGCAAGAGACCCAGTACTTC.

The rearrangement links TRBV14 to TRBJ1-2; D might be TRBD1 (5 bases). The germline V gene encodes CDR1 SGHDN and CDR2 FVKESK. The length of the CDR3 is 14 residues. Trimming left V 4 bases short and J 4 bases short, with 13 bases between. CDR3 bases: TGTGCCAGCAGCCGAGACAGTGTTTTCTATGGCTACACCTTC. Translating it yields CASSRDSVFYGYTF.

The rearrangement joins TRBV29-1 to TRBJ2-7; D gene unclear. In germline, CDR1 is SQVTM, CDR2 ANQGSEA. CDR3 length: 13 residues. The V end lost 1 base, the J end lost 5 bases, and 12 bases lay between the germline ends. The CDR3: CSVEGGRSDEQYF. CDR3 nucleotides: TGCAGCGTTGAAGGTGGACGCAGCGACGAGCAGTACTTC.

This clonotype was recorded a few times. CDR3 sequence (DNA): TGTGCCAGCAGCCCTACTACAGGGGGCTGGTACAATGAGCAGTTCTTC. It specifies CASSPTTGGWYNEQFF. The rearrangement joins TRBV5-6 to TRBJ2-1; TRBD1 matches at 9 bases. There are 16 residues in the CDR3. The germline V gene encodes CDR1 SGHDT and CDR2 YYEEEE. V lost 4 bases to trimming and J lost 4 bases; unmatched junction nucleotides: 9.

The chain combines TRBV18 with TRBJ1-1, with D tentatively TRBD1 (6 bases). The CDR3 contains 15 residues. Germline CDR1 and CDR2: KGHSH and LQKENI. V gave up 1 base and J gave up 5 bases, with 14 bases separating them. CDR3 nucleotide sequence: TGTGCCAGCTCACCACGGGTGACAGGAGAAACTGAAGCTTTCTTT. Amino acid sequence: CASSPRVTGETEAFF. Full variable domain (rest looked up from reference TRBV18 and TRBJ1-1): NAGVMQNPRHLVRRRGQEARLRCSPMKGHSHVYWYRQLPEEGLKFMVYLQKENIIDESGMPKERFSAEFPKEGPSILRIQQVVRGDSAAYFCASSPRVTGETEAFFGQGTRLTVV.

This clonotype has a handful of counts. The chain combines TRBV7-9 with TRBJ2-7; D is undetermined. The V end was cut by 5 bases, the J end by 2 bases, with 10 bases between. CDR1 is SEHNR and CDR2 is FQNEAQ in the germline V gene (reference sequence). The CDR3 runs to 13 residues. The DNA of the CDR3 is TGTGCCAGCAGCACTACCCCCACCTACGAGCAGTACTTC. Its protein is CASSTTPTYEQYF.

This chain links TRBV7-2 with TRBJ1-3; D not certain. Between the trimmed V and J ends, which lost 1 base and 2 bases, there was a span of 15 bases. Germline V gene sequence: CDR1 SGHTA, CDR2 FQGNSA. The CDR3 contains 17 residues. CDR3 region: CASSLGWTSNAGNTIYF. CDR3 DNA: TGTGCCAGCAGCTTAGGTTGGACCTCTAATGCTGGAAACACCATATATTTT.

The CDR3 nucleotides are TGTGCCTGGAGTAGGTCACCAGTATACAATGAGCAGTTCTTC. Protein: CAWSRSPVYNEQFF. V gene TRBV30 combines with J gene TRBJ2-1; D is ambiguous. This CDR3 is built from 14 residues. Germline V gene data show CDR1 as GTSNPN and CDR2 as SVGIG (reference sequence). V lost 2 bases, J lost 4 bases, and 12 bases lay in between. Based on the CDR3 plus reference TRBV30 and TRBJ2-1, the full variable domain is SQTIHQWPATLVQPVGSPLSLECTVEGTSNPNLYWYRQAAGRGLQLLFYSVGIGQISSEVPQNLSASRPQDRQFILSSKKLLLSDSGFYLCAWSRSPVYNEQFFGPGTRLTVL.

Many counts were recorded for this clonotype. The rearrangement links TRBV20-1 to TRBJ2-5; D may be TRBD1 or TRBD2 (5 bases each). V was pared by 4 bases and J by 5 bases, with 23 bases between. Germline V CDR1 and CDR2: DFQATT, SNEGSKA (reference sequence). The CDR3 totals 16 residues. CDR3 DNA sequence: TGCAGTGCTATACACGGACGAGAGGGGTTATACGAGACCCAGTACTTC. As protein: CSAIHGREGLYETQYF.

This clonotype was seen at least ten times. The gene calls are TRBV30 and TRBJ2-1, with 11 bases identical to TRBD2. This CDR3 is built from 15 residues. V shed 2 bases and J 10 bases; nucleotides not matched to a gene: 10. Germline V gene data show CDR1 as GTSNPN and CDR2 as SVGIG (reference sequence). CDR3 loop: CAWSTVLAGVSEQFF. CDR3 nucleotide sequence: TGTGCCTGGAGTACCGTACTAGCGGGAGTTTCAGAGCAGTTCTTC.

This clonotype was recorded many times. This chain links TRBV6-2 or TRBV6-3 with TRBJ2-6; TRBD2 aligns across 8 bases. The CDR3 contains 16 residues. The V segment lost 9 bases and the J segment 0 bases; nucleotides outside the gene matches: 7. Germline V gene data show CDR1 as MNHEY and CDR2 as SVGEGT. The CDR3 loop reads CASGASGPSGANVLTF. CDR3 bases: TGTGCCAGTGGGGCTAGCGGGCCCTCTGGGGCCAACGTCCTGACTTTC.

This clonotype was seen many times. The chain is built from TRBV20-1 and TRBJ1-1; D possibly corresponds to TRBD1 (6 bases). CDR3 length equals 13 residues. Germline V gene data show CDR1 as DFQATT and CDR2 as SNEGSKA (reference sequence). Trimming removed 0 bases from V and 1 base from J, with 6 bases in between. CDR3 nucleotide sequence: TGCAGTGCTAGAGAGGACAGGAACACTGAAGCTTTCTTT. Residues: CSAREDRNTEAFF.

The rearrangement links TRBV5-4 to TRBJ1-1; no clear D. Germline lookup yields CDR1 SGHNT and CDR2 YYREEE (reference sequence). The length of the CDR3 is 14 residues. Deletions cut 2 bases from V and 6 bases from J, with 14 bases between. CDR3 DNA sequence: TGTGCCAGCAGCTTAGGATGGGTACTGTCTGAAGCTTTCTTT. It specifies CASSLGWVLSEAFF.

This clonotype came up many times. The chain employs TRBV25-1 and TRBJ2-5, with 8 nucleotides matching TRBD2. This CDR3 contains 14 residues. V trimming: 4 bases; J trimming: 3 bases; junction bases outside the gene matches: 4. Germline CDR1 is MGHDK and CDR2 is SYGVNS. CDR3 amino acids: CASSGGGNEETQYF. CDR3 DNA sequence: TGTGCCAGCAGTGGCGGGGGGAACGAAGAGACCCAGTACTTC.

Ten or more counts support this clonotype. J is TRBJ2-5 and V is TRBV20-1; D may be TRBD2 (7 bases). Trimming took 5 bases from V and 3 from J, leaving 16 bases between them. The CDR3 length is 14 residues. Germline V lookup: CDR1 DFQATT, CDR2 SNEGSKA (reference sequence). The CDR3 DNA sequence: TGCAGTGCTGGAAGGGGGAGCGGGAAAGAGACCCAGTACTTC. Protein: CSAGRGSGKETQYF.

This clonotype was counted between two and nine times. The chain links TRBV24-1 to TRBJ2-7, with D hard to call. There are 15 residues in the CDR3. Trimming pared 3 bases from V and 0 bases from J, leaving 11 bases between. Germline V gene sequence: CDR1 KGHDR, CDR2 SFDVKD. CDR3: CATSDPRSDSYEQYF. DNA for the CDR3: TGTGCCACCAGTGATCCACGGTCAGACTCCTACGAGCAGTACTTC.

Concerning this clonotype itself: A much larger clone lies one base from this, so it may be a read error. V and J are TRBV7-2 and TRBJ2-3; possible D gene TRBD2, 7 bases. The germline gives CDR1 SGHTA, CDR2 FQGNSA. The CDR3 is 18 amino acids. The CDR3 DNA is TGTGCCAACAGCTTAGACTTGGGGGGGCGATATCTTACGAATACGCAGTATTTT. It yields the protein CANSLDLGGRYLTNTQYF.

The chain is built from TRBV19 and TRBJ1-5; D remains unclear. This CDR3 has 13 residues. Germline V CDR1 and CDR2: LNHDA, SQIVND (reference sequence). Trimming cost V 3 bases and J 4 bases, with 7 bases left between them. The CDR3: CASSIRLNQPQHF. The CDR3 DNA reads TGTGCCAGTAGTATCCGATTGAATCAGCCCCAGCATTTT. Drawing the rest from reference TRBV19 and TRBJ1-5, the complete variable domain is DGGITQSPKYLFRKEGQNVTLSCEQNLNHDAMYWYRQDPGQGLRLIYYSQIVNDFQKGDIAEGYSVSREKKESFPLTVTSAQKNPTAFYLCASSIRLNQPQHFGDGTRLSIL.